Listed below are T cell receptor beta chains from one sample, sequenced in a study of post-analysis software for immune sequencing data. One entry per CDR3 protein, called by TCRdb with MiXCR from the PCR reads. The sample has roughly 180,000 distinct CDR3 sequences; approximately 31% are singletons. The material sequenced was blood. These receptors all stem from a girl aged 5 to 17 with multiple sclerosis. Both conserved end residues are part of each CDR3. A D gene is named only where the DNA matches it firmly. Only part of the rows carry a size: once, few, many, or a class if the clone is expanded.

TGTGCCAGCAGCGACAACAGGGTCGGGGCTAATTCACCCCTCCACTTT	CASSDNRVGANSPLHF	TRBJ1-6	few	.	TRBV7-9
TGCAGCGTTGATGGGGAGGACACCGGGGAGCTGTTTTTT	CSVDGEDTGELFF	TRBJ2-2	.	.	TRBV29-1
TGTGCCAGCAGACGACTAGCGGGAGATCGGAACGAGCAGTACTTC	CASRRLAGDRNEQYF	TRBJ2-7	many	TRBD2	TRBV3-1
TGCAGTGCTCGCCCTCGGGGGGCCGAGATCTACGAGCAGTACTTC	CSARPRGAEIYEQYF	TRBJ2-7	few	.	TRBV20-1
TGCGCCAGCAGCCAAGACCGGGGACTAGCGGGAGTGGATGAGACCCAGTACTTC	CASSQDRGLAGVDETQYF	TRBJ2-5	many	TRBD2	TRBV4-1
TGTGCCAGCAGTTCCTGGACAGGGGGCTTTGGAAACACCATATATTTT	CASSSWTGGFGNTIYF	TRBJ1-3	.	TRBD1	TRBV12-3/TRBV12-4
TGTGCCAGCAGCGGACAGGGGATAGAGACCCAGTACTTC	CASSGQGIETQYF	TRBJ2-5	few	TRBD1	TRBV12-3/TRBV12-4
TGTGCCAGCAGGATCTACGGACTAGCGGCCAATGAGCAGTTCTTC	CASRIYGLAANEQFF	TRBJ2-1	few	TRBD2	TRBV7-2
TGTGCCAGCAGCCACCAGGCCCCAAACGAGCAGTACTTC	CASSHQAPNEQYF	TRBJ2-7	.	.	TRBV13
TGTGCCAGCGACCCTGAAGTAGATACGCAGTATTTT	CASDPEVDTQYF	TRBJ2-3	once	.	TRBV28
TGTGCCAGCTCACCAGGCCCAGGACCGGGGGAGACCCAGTACTTC	CASSPGPGPGETQYF	TRBJ2-5	few	.	TRBV18
TGTGCCGGCAGTTACAACAGGGTCACTGAAGCTTTCTTT	CAGSYNRVTEAFF	TRBJ1-1	.	.	TRBV6-2/TRBV6-3
TGCAGCGTTTACCGTGTGGGGGGTACGGGCGAGCAGTACTTC	CSVYRVGGTGEQYF	TRBJ2-7	few	.	TRBV29-1
TGTGCCAGCAGTTTCGCCGGGACAGGGAGAGTTGGTACGCAGTATTTT	CASSFAGTGRVGTQYF	TRBJ2-3	.	TRBD1	TRBV12-3/TRBV12-4
TGTGCCAGCAGCTTAAGGGGAGGGAGAGTAACTGAAGCTTTCTTT	CASSLRGGRVTEAFF	TRBJ1-1	.	.	TRBV7-3
TGTGCCAGCACCAGTCGACGGGGGTTAGCCAAAAACATTCAGTACTTC	CASTSRRGLAKNIQYF	TRBJ2-4	many	.	TRBV12-3/TRBV12-4
TGTGCCAGCTCACCCCTCGAAGGGGGTCGGCAGCCCCAGCATTTT	CASSPLEGGRQPQHF	TRBJ1-5	few	.	TRBV18
TGCAGTGCTAGTAAGCATGCGGAACGGAGGGACGAGCAGTACTTC	CSASKHAERRDEQYF	TRBJ2-7	.	.	TRBV20-1